What follows are 9 T cell receptor beta chains derived from one specimen sequenced in a study of cytomegalovirus exposure and HLA in healthy donors. Researchers ran the PCR with 60 Vbeta and 13 Jbeta primers. The protocol was immunoSEQ multiplex PCR, while the TCRdb copy is restricted to in-frame clones and leaves out a portion. The table lists roughly 69,000 clones, 75% to 80% of them singletons. The source material was PBMCs. These receptors were collected from a man aged 18 to 35 in good health and CMV-seronegative.

The CDR3 sequence: CASSSQGASNQPQHF. The CDR3 DNA sequence: TGTGCCAGCAGTTCCCAGGGGGCGAGCAATCAGCCCCAGCATTTT. The chain links TRBV27 to TRBJ1-5; 8 bases align to TRBD1. Germline loops: CDR1 MNHEY, CDR2 SMNVEV (reference sequence). This CDR3 is 15 amino acids long. V was clipped by 4 bases and J by 1 base; unmatched bases: 3.

This clone was seen a few times. The V call is TRBV11-2, the J call TRBJ1-2; maybe TRBD1 (6 bases). The length of the CDR3 is 18 residues. With 2 bases removed from V and 4 bases from J, the gap between germline ends came to 23 bases. Germline V gives CDR1 SGHAT, CDR2 FQNNGV. The CDR3 region has the DNA TGTGCCAGCAGCTTATCTTTACAGGGACAAGGTCTTGGCTATGGCTACACCTTC. It encodes CASSLSLQGQGLGYGYTF. Together with reference TRBV11-2 and TRBJ1-2, the CDR3 gives the full variable domain: EAGVAQSPRYKIIEKRQSVAFWCNPISGHATLYWYQQILGQGPKLLIQFQNNGVVDDSQLPKDRFSAERLKGVDSTLKIQPAKLEDSAVYLCASSLSLQGQGLGYGYTFGSGTRLTVV.

The V and J genes are TRBV6-1 and TRBJ1-1, with D possibly being TRBD1 (6 bases). The CDR3 length is 14 residues. Germline CDR1 and CDR2: MNHNS and SASEGT. Trimming pared 1 base from V and 6 bases from J, leaving 12 bases between. CDR3 loop: CASSEEGVVAEAFF. CDR3 DNA sequence: TGTGCCAGCAGTGAAGAGGGGGTTGTTGCTGAAGCTTTCTTT.

The V and J genes are TRBV6-1 and TRBJ1-2; D perhaps matches TRBD1 (5 bases). Trimming pared 4 bases from V and 3 bases from J, leaving 6 bases between. Looked up from germline, CDR1 is MNHNS and CDR2 is SASEGT. The CDR3 runs to 12 residues. The CDR3 sequence: CASSGQHYGYTF. CDR3 nucleotides: TGTGCCAGCAGTGGACAGCACTATGGCTACACCTTC.

V is TRBV11-2 and J is TRBJ2-2; the match to TRBD2 covers 7 bases. CDR1 and CDR2 (germline): SGHAT, FQNNGV. V lost 5 bases, J lost 5 bases, and 14 bases stayed unmatched. The CDR3 is made up of 17 amino acids. DNA of the CDR3: TGTGCCAGCAGCGGAGACCGGGCTGTGGGAGGGACCGGGGAGCTGTTTTTT. Translation: CASSGDRAVGGTGELFF.

This clone is a singleton in its sample. Here the CDR3 DNA reads TGTGCCAGCAGCCTTGGACTAGGGAACACTGAAGCTTTCTTT. Protein sequence: CASSLGLGNTEAFF. The chain uses TRBV7-9 and TRBJ1-1, with unresolved D. The CDR3 is made up of 14 amino acids. V was clipped by 5 bases and J by 1 base, with 11 bases between them. Looked up from germline, CDR1 is SEHNR and CDR2 is FQNEAQ (reference sequence).

The chain employs TRBV4-2 and TRBJ2-5, with 9 positions matching TRBD2. The J call may be wrong; the DNA end is better matched by TRBJ2-7. CDR1 LGHNA and CDR2 YNFKEQ come from the germline V gene. There are 15 residues in the CDR3. The CDR3 DNA reads as TGTGCCAGCAGCCAAGAAGGTAGCGGGGGCTACGAGCAGTACTTC. Residues: CASSQEGSGGYEQYF.

CDR3 bases: TGTGCCAGCAGCCCGACAGGAGGTTACTATGGCTACACCTTC. Protein sequence: CASSPTGGYYGYTF. J is TRBJ1-2 and V is TRBV7-3; possibly TRBD1 for D (6 bases). This CDR3 contains 14 residues. Trimming took 5 bases from V and 3 from J, leaving 13 bases between them. Per germline, CDR1 SGHTA and CDR2 FQGTGA.

V gene TRBV7-2 combines with J gene TRBJ1-4; 7 bases are a match to TRBD1. Germline CDR1 is SGHTA and CDR2 is FQGNSA. J gave up 3 bases and V 5 bases, and 9 bases lay outside the gene matches. The CDR3 covers 16 residues. This chain's CDR3 is CASSRDRALSNEKLFF. The CDR3 nucleotides read TGTGCCAGCAGCAGAGACAGGGCGCTTTCTAATGAAAAACTGTTTTTT.